Listed below are T cell receptor beta chains from one sample, sequenced in a study of OX40 agonist ivuxolimab in advanced cancers. Generated by immunoSEQ multiplex PCR, the TCRdb table keeps only in-frame clones and is missing some. The table has tens of thousands of clones, over 75% seen once; the top ten hold 0.53%. The sample here was CD4+ or CD8+ T cells sorted from blood, taken in a trial of the OX40 agonist ivuxolimab. The origin of the receptors is an adult with an advanced solid tumor such as melanoma, head and neck, liver or kidney cancer. CDR3s leave out the opening cysteine and the closing phenylalanine or tryptophan. Each record gives: V gene, J gene, CDR3 protein.

V gene: TRBV18
J gene: TRBJ2-5
CDR3 protein: ASSPFFPGLALGTQY

V gene: TRBV29-1
J gene: TRBJ2-1
CDR3 protein: SPRLAVTYNEQF

V gene: TRBV4-2
J gene: TRBJ1-2
CDR3 protein: ASSQEGHNYGYT

V gene: TRBV4-2
J gene: TRBJ2-1
CDR3 protein: ASSQDIGLAGPNEQF

V gene: TRBV29-1
J gene: TRBJ2-7
CDR3 protein: SVRGGLAYSYEQY

V gene: TRBV19
J gene: TRBJ1-2
CDR3 protein: ASSTGGRYGYT

V gene: TRBV7-3
J gene: TRBJ1-2
CDR3 protein: ASSSKGTGLRGYT

V gene: TRBV4-2
J gene: TRBJ2-1
CDR3 protein: ASSPSSGRAEYNEQF

V gene: TRBV2
J gene: TRBJ1-4
CDR3 protein: ASRKRGEGEKLF

V gene: TRBV6-5
J gene: TRBJ2-7
CDR3 protein: ASSPRGAYSYEQY

V gene: TRBV10-2
J gene: TRBJ1-5
CDR3 protein: ASSVRGDRGSQPQH

V gene: TRBV28
J gene: TRBJ1-1
CDR3 protein: ASSSPGLSPMNTEAF

V gene: TRBV7-2
J gene: TRBJ1-2
CDR3 protein: ASSPRGPANYGYT

V gene: TRBV5-6
J gene: TRBJ1-2
CDR3 protein: ASSLVGVSYGYT

V gene: TRBV6-6
J gene: TRBJ1-5
CDR3 protein: ATNTQGASNQPQH

V gene: TRBV5-1
J gene: TRBJ1-5
CDR3 protein: ASSPDASNQPQH

V gene: TRBV28
J gene: TRBJ2-7
CDR3 protein: ASRPNSGAWD

V gene: TRBV28
J gene: TRBJ1-2
CDR3 protein: ASSLGGGGYGYT

V gene: TRBV6-6
J gene: TRBJ2-5
CDR3 protein: ASSFPIFKGDETQY

V gene: TRBV11-2
J gene: TRBJ2-6
CDR3 protein: ASSLHPSGANVLT

V gene: TRBV10-3
J gene: TRBJ1-2
CDR3 protein: AISALDWGGYT

V gene: TRBV27
J gene: TRBJ1-2
CDR3 protein: ASKGRGSYGYT

V gene: TRBV5-8
J gene: TRBJ1-6
CDR3 protein: ASSIPSYNSPLH

V gene: TRBV4-1
J gene: TRBJ2-3
CDR3 protein: ASSQSGLAGNTDTQY

V gene: TRBV27
J gene: TRBJ2-1
CDR3 protein: ASSSMDSSNEQF

V gene: TRBV4-3
J gene: TRBJ2-6
CDR3 protein: ASRRAGANVLT

V gene: TRBV2
J gene: TRBJ2-7
CDR3 protein: ASSGASGRPPYEQY

V gene: TRBV11-3
J gene: TRBJ2-1
CDR3 protein: ASSLERYNEQF

V gene: TRBV21-1
J gene: TRBJ2-2
CDR3 protein: PLQSRRGEQGGELF

V gene: TRBV25-1
J gene: TRBJ2-6
CDR3 protein: ASSETRGRRANVLT

V gene: TRBV19
J gene: TRBJ2-3
CDR3 protein: ASRLTGFPDTQY

V gene: TRBV28
J gene: TRBJ2-5
CDR3 protein: ASSSPGGARETQY

V gene: TRBV10-1
J gene: TRBJ2-1
CDR3 protein: ASSLGLAGGENEQF

V gene: TRBV5-1
J gene: TRBJ1-4
CDR3 protein: ASSLGSGGNEKLF

V gene: TRBV5-1
J gene: TRBJ1-2
CDR3 protein: ATGQDGYGYT

V gene: TRBV11-2
J gene: TRBJ1-3
CDR3 protein: ASSQEGIGNTIY

V gene: TRBV6-4
J gene: TRBJ1-1
CDR3 protein: ASSEQGGAGPGDTEAF

V gene: TRBV6-1
J gene: TRBJ2-7
CDR3 protein: ASSESGGSSAYEQY

V gene: TRBV5-1
J gene: TRBJ2-1
CDR3 protein: ASSPSGGASNEQF

V gene: TRBV5-1
J gene: TRBJ1-1
CDR3 protein: ASSVSTGFTEAF

V gene: TRBV4-1
J gene: TRBJ1-1
CDR3 protein: ASSQDRYTEAF

V gene: TRBV2
J gene: TRBJ2-5
CDR3 protein: ASSVGETQY

V gene: TRBV5-4
J gene: TRBJ1-1
CDR3 protein: ASSTLTGVGTEAF

V gene: TRBV7-9
J gene: TRBJ1-5
CDR3 protein: ASSLAEYSNQPQH

V gene: TRBV19
J gene: TRBJ2-6
CDR3 protein: ASKTGPGANVLT

V gene: TRBV18
J gene: TRBJ2-3
CDR3 protein: ASSPPGLPLFGTGIDTQY

V gene: TRBV6-5
J gene: TRBJ1-4
CDR3 protein: ASSHGQPSNEKLF

V gene: TRBV5-1
J gene: TRBJ1-6
CDR3 protein: ASSPGQVDSPLH

V gene: TRBV18
J gene: TRBJ1-6
CDR3 protein: ASSPGVSPLH